The next 25 T cell receptor beta chains were all read from a single sample in a study of blood T cell repertoires in COVID-19. Some clones are missing from TCRdb's copy, which holds only in-frame ones; the method was immunoSEQ multiplex PCR. Among 200,000 to 300,000 clones listed, roughly 86% were seen once. The sequenced sample was peripheral blood. These receptors were obtained from a woman aged 60-75 years with COVID-19, enrolled during active disease.

The V gene is TRBV3-1 (or the pseudogene TRBV3-2), the J gene TRBJ2-3, with a weak D call TRBD2 (6 bases). The germline CDR1 and CDR2 sequences are LGHDT and YNNKEL (reference sequence). CDR3 size: 12 residues. Between the trimmed V and J ends, which lost 4 bases and 11 bases, there was a span of 13 bases. The CDR3 is CASSPEGSKQYF. The CDR3 DNA follows: TGTGCCAGCAGCCCGGAGGGGAGCAAGCAGTATTTT.

This clone was recorded once. The chain links TRBV11-1 to TRBJ2-1, with D perhaps matching TRBD2 (6 bases). Per the germline V gene, CDR1 is SGHAT and CDR2 is FQDESV (reference sequence). CDR3 length: 15 amino acids. Trimming cost V 5 bases and J 0 bases, with 11 bases left between them. CDR3 in amino acids: CASSTRAGSYNEQFF. The CDR3 coding sequence is TGTGCCAGCAGCACCCGAGCGGGCTCCTACAATGAGCAGTTCTTC.

CDR3 in DNA: TGTGCCAGCCAAATCGGGGGACTAGCGGGCTTCACAGATACGCAGTATTTT. Amino acids: CASQIGGLAGFTDTQYF. The V gene is TRBV28, the J gene TRBJ2-3, with 12 nucleotides matching TRBD2. The CDR3 has 17 residues. V trimming: 8 bases; J trimming: 2 bases; junction bases outside the gene matches: 11. Germline assignment: CDR1 MDHEN and CDR2 SYDVKM.

J is TRBJ1-2 and V is TRBV9; D gene unclear. Per the germline V gene, CDR1 is SGDLS and CDR2 is YYNGEE. This CDR3 spans 11 amino acids. Trimming took off 3 bases at V and 6 bases at J, with 6 bases between the two ends. CDR3 region: CASSARDGYTF. The CDR3 DNA reads TGTGCCAGCAGCGCCCGGGATGGCTACACCTTC.

This clone turned up a few times. The chain is built from TRBV2 and TRBJ2-2; 10 bases agree with TRBD1. J was trimmed by 10 bases and V by 5 bases; bases with no gene match: 16. The CDR3 sequence is 17 residues long. Germline-derived CDR1 and CDR2 are SNHLY and FYNNEI. Written as DNA, the CDR3 is TGTGCCAGCAGTCTCGACACCGTAAGACAGGGGGCTTCGGAGCTGTTTTTT. Amino acids: CASSLDTVRQGASELFF.

The rearrangement links TRBV10-3 to TRBJ2-7, with 7 bases identical to TRBD2. The CDR3 totals 16 residues. Germline V gene data show CDR1 as ENHRY and CDR2 as SYGVKD. J lost 4 bases, V lost 3 bases, and 12 bases had no gene match. In DNA, the CDR3 is TGTGCCATCAGTGAAGAGTTGCGGGGGTTACGTTACGAGCAGTACTTC. Translated, it gives CAISEELRGLRYEQYF.

The rearrangement links TRBV7-8 to TRBJ1-1; TRBD1 is a possible D gene (5 bases). Trimming stripped 5 bases from V and 1 base from J, with 8 bases between. Germline V gene data show CDR1 as SGHVS and CDR2 as FQNEAQ. The CDR3 has 13 residues. In DNA form, the CDR3 reads TGTGCCAGCAGCCACGGGGGGAACACTGAAGCTTTCTTT. Protein: CASSHGGNTEAFF. The variable domain in full, with the rest retrieved from reference TRBV7-8 and TRBJ1-1, is GAGVSQSPRYKVAKRGQDVALRCDPISGHVSLFWYQQALGQGPEFLTYFQNEAQLDKSGLPSDRFFAERPEGSVSTLKIQRTQQEDSAVYLCASSHGGNTEAFFGQGTRLTVV.

This clone was seen only once. CDR3 nucleotides: TGTGCCAGCAGCCAGAAAAGGAGGAACACTGAAGCTTTCTTT. It is translated as CASSQKRRNTEAFF. The chain joins TRBV3-1 (or the pseudogene TRBV3-2) to TRBJ1-1; D not resolved. The germline gives CDR1 LGHDT, CDR2 YNNKEL (reference sequence). V lost 3 bases and J 1 base, leaving 9 bases between the germline ends. The CDR3 has 14 residues.

This clone was seen just once. The CDR3 region is CASSYSTGGQYF. Written as DNA, the CDR3 is TGTGCCAGCAGTTACTCGACGGGAGGACAGTACTTC. The J gene is TRBJ2-4, the V gene TRBV6-2 or TRBV6-3; 7 bases are shared with TRBD2. There are 12 residues in the CDR3. V shed 0 bases and J 13 bases; nucleotides not matched to a gene: 3. Germline V gene lookup returns CDR1 MNHEY and CDR2 SVGEGT.

This rearrangement joins TRBV10-3 to TRBJ2-1; tentative D call: TRBD2 (6 bases). CDR1 and CDR2 (germline): ENHRY, SYGVKD. V was shortened by 0 bases and J by 9 bases, with 12 bases between the two germline ends. The CDR3 is made up of 14 amino acids. The CDR3 DNA follows: TGTGCCATCAGTGAGTCCGGGAGTTCCGGTGAGCAGTTCTTC. Protein sequence: CAISESGSSGEQFF.

CDR3 loop: CASSLSGRQEQFF. Here the CDR3 DNA reads TGTGCCAGCAGCTTAAGCGGGAGACAGGAGCAGTTCTTC. The rearrangement uses TRBV7-2 and TRBJ2-1; 8 bases match TRBD2. The CDR3 runs 13 residues. CDR1 and CDR2 from the germline V gene are SGHTA and FQGNSA. The V gene end was trimmed by 2 bases and the J gene end by 10 bases; junction bases not matched to a gene: 4.

This clone has only one observation. The V call is TRBV30, the J call TRBJ2-5; D is possibly TRBD1 (7 bases). CDR3 length: 13 residues. Trimming left V 1 base short and J 5 bases short, with 11 bases between. Germline-derived CDR1 and CDR2 are GTSNPN and SVGIG (reference sequence). The CDR3 is CAWSASGGETQYF. The DNA of the CDR3 is TGTGCCTGGAGTGCATCAGGGGGGGAGACCCAGTACTTC.

The chain employs TRBV9 and TRBJ2-7, with TRBD1 identical over 8 bases. The J segment lost 7 bases and the V segment lost 0 bases, leaving 9 bases of the junction unmatched. The CDR3 spans 15 residues. Germline values: CDR1 SGDLS, CDR2 YYNGEE. The CDR3 DNA reads as TGTGCCAGCAGCGTAGCCGGACAGGGACCCGAGGAGCAGTACTTC. This sequence encodes CASSVAGQGPEEQYF.

V and J are TRBV4-1 and TRBJ1-1; the D is unclear. The CDR3 covers 14 residues. Per the germline V gene, CDR1 is MGHRA and CDR2 is YSYEKL. Trimming pared 2 bases from V and 4 bases from J, leaving 11 bases between. The CDR3: CASSQQSRGTEAFF. The CDR3 DNA reads as TGCGCCAGCAGCCAACAGAGTCGAGGCACTGAAGCTTTCTTT.

In this sample, this clone turned up a few times. V and J are TRBV9 and TRBJ2-2; D is possibly TRBD2 (6 bases). V was cut by 2 bases and J by 7 bases, with 9 bases left in between. Germline lookup yields CDR1 SGDLS and CDR2 YYNGEE. The CDR3 spans 13 residues. The CDR3 region has the DNA TGTGCCAGCAGCGTCGAGGGAGGCGGGGAGCTGTTTTTT. Protein sequence: CASSVEGGGELFF.

This clone was observed a few times. The CDR3 loop reads CASSLAGRGETQYF. For the CDR3, the DNA is TGTGCCAGCAGCTTGGCAGGCAGGGGAGAGACCCAGTACTTC. The rearrangement uses TRBV5-4 and TRBJ2-5; D might be TRBD1 (6 bases). Germline V gives CDR1 SGHNT, CDR2 YYREEE (reference sequence). The CDR3 has 14 amino acids. The V and J ends lost 0 bases and 4 bases respectively, with 10 bases between them.

V and J are TRBV6-2 or TRBV6-3 and TRBJ2-7; D is uncertain. V lost 2 bases and J 3 bases, leaving 11 bases between the germline ends. The CDR3 covers 14 residues. Per germline, CDR1 MNHEY and CDR2 SVGEGT. The DNA for the CDR3 is TGTGCCAGCAGTTACCAGGCCAGAAGCTACGAGCAGTACTTC. Translation gives CASSYQARSYEQYF.

The genes are TRBV3-1 (or the pseudogene TRBV3-2) and TRBJ2-4; a possible D gene is TRBD2 (6 bases). V lost 5 bases and J lost 1, with 15 bases in between. The germline gives CDR1 LGHDT, CDR2 YNNKEL (reference sequence). This CDR3 spans 16 amino acids. CDR3 nucleotides: TGTGCCAGCAGCTTCAACTTGGGGAGGGCCAAAAACATTCAGTACTTC. Protein product: CASSFNLGRAKNIQYF.

In its sample, this clone was seen once. In DNA, the CDR3 is TGTGCCAGCAGCTTGGGCGGGAGGTTTTACACCGGGGAGCTGTTTTTT. Translated, it gives CASSLGGRFYTGELFF. The chain uses TRBV5-4 and TRBJ2-2; 8 nucleotides agree with TRBD2. Germline values: CDR1 SGHNT, CDR2 YYREEE (reference sequence). J lost 3 bases, V lost 0 bases, and 4 bases had no gene match. The CDR3 extends over 16 amino acids.

The chain employs TRBV4-1 and TRBJ1-2; 9 bases line up with TRBD1. This CDR3 has 12 residues. CDR1 MGHRA and CDR2 YSYEKL come from the germline V gene. Trimming removed 4 bases from V and 8 bases from J; junction bases left unmatched: 2. CDR3 residues: CASSRQGDGYTF. In DNA form, the CDR3 reads TGCGCCAGCAGCCGACAGGGGGACGGCTACACCTTC.

V is TRBV19 and J is TRBJ2-2; 11 bases map to TRBD1. Losses at the gene ends were 3 bases for V and 7 bases for J; bases not matched to a gene: 4. This CDR3 is 15 amino acids long. Germline assignment: CDR1 LNHDA and CDR2 SQIVND (reference sequence). The DNA of the CDR3 is TGTGCCAGTAGTATCGGACAGGGGGCTGGCGGGGAGCTGTTTTTT. It codes for CASSIGQGAGGELFF.

The chain couples TRBV18 to TRBJ2-1, with a tentative D call TRBD2 (7 bases). The CDR3 is 13 residues long. The germline V and J ends were trimmed by 8 bases and 6 bases, with 14 bases remaining between them. Germline CDR1 KGHSH, CDR2 LQKENI. The DNA of the CDR3 is TGTGCCAGCCGGACTAGGGGGTCCAATGAGCAGTTCTTC. Translation: CASRTRGSNEQFF.

The CDR3 loop reads CSVAQSDNQPQHF. The CDR3 bases are TGCAGCGTTGCCCAGTCAGACAATCAGCCCCAGCATTTT. The chain combines TRBV29-1 with TRBJ1-5; D remains ambiguous. The V and J ends lost 4 bases and 3 bases respectively, with 10 bases between them. The CDR3 sequence is 13 residues long. Germline CDR1 SQVTM, CDR2 ANQGSEA.

The V call is TRBV28, the J call TRBJ1-3, with 11 bases matching TRBD1. Germline V CDR1 and CDR2: MDHEN, SYDVKM. CDR3 length equals 16 residues. V lost 5 bases to trimming and J lost 3 bases; unmatched junction nucleotides: 6. This CDR3 is CASSDLDRGLGNTIYF. The CDR3 coding sequence is TGTGCCAGCAGTGATTTGGACAGGGGGCTTGGAAACACCATATATTTT.

This clone was observed once. The chain uses TRBV20-1 and TRBJ1-2, with D unclear. Germline CDR1 and CDR2: DFQATT and SNEGSKA (reference sequence). The CDR3 has 13 amino acids. V shed 3 bases and J shed 0 bases, with 8 bases lying between them. The CDR3 DNA sequence: TGCAGTGCTAGTGCTCGAGCTAACTATGGCTACACCTTC. This encodes CSASARANYGYTF.